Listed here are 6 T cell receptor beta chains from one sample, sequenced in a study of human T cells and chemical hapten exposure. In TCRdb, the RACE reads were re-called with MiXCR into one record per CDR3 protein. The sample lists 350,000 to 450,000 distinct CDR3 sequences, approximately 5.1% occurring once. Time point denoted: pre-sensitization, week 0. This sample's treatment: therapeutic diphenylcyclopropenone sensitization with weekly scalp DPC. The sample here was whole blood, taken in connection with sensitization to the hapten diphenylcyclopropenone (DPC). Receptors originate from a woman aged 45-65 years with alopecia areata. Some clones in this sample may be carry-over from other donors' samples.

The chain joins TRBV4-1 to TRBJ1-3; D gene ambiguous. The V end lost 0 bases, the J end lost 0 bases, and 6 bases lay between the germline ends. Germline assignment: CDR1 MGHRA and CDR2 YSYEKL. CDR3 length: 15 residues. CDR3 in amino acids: CASSQDAFSGNTIYF. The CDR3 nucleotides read TGCGCCAGCAGCCAAGATGCCTTCTCTGGAAACACCATATATTTT.

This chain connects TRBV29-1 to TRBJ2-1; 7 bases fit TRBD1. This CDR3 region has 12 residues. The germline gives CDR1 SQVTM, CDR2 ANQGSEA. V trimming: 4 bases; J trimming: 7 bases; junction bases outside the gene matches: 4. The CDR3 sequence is CSVGRQGNEQFF. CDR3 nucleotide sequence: TGCAGCGTTGGGAGACAGGGAAATGAGCAGTTCTTC.

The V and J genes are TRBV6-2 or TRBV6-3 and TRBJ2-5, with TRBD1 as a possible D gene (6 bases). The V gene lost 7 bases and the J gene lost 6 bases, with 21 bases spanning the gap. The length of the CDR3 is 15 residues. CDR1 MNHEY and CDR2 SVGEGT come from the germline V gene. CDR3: CASTADGTGWQTQYF. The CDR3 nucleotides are TGTGCCAGCACCGCCGACGGAACAGGGTGGCAGACCCAGTACTTC.

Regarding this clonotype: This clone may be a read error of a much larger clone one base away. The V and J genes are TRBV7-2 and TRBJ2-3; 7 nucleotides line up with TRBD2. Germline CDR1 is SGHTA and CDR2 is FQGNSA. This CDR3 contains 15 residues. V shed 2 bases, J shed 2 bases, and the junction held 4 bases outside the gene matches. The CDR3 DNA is TGTGCCAGCAGCTTAAGAGCGGGGCTCACAGATACGCAGTATTTT. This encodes CASSLRAGLTDTQYF.

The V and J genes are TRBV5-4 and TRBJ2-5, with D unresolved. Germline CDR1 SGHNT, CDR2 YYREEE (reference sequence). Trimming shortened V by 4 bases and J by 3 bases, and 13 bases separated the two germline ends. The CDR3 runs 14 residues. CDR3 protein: CASSPTWGEETQYF. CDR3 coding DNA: TGTGCCAGCAGCCCAACTTGGGGTGAAGAGACCCAGTACTTC.

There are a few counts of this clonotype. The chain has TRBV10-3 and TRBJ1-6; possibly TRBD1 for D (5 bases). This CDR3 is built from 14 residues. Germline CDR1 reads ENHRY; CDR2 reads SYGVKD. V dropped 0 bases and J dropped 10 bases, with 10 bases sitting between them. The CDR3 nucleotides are TGTGCCATCAGTGAGTCGGGGGTTAGGTCACCCCTCCACTTT. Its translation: CAISESGVRSPLHF.